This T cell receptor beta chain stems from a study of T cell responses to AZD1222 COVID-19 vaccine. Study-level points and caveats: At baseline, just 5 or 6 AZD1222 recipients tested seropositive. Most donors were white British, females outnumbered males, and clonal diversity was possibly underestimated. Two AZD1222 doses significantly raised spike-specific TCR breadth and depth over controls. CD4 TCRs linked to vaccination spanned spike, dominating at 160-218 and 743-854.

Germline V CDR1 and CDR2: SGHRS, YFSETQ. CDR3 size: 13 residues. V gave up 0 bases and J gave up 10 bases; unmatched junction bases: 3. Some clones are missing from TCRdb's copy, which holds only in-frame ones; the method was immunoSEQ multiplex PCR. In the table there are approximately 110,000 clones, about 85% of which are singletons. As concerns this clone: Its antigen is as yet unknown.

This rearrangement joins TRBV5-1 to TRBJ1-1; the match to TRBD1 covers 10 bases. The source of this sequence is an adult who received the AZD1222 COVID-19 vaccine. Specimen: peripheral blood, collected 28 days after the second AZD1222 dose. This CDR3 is CASSLGDRGGAFF. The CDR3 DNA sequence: TGCGCCAGCAGCTTGGGGGACAGGGGAGGAGCTTTCTTT. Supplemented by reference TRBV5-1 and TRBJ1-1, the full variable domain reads KAGVTQTPRYLIKTRGQQVTLSCSPISGHRSVSWYQQTPGQGLQFLFEYFSETQRNKGNFPGRFSGRQFSNSRSEMNVSTLELGDSALYLCASSLGDRGGAFFGQGTRLTVV.